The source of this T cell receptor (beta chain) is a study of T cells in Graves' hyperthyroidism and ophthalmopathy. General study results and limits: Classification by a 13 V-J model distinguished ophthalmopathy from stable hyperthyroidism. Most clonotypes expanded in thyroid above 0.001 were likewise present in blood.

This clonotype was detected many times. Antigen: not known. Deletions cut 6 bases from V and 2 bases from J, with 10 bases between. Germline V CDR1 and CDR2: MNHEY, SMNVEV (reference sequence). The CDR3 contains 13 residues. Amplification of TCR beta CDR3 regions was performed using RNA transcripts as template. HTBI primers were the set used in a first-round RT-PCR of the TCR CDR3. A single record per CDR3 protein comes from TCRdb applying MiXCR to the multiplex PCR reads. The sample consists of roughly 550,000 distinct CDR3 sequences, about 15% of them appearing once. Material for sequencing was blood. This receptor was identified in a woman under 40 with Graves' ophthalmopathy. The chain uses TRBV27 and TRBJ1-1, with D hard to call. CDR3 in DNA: TGTGCCAGCAGCCTAAATGTCAACACTGAAGCTTTCTTT. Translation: CASSLNVNTEAFF.